This T cell receptor beta chain came from a study of T-cell reconstitution after alpha-beta-depleted transplantation in children. Study observations and caveats: Hyperexpanded clones declined; after one year, newly produced T cells mostly supplied diversity. Surviving recipient cells, namely T cells and thymic progenitors, were the source of high day-60 TCRbeta diversity in some patients. Expanded graft clones numbering several hundred reportedly gave rise to alpha-beta T cells about two months after transplant.

CDR3 length: 16 residues. Germline assignment: CDR1 MDHEN and CDR2 SYDVKM. V was trimmed by 2 bases and J by 8 bases, leaving 22 bases between them. A TCRbeta library incorporating unique molecular identifiers was prepared. TCRdb reanalysed the PCR reads using MiXCR and keeps one entry per CDR3 protein. The table shows just over 950,000 distinct CDR3 sequences, with about 29% occurring only once. In regard to this clonotype: What it binds is unknown.

This chain links TRBV28 with TRBJ2-7, with D perhaps being TRBD1 or TRBD2 (6 bases each). The sequencing here drew on PBMCs, mostly from graft donor cells, taken 360 days after TCRalphabeta/CD19-depleted stem cell transplant. The sequence was obtained from a boy in the first two years of life who had a stem cell transplant for SCID, so the T cells may come from the graft donor. The CDR3 nucleotides are TGTGCCAGCAGTTTAACCCCGGGGGCCGCCTTTAAGAAGCAGTACTTC. Protein: CASSLTPGAAFKKQYF.